The source of this T cell receptor beta chain is a study of blood T cell repertoires in COVID-19. Study overall: PBMCs, B-cell-depleted T cells, or T cells were the source of the cDNA or gDNA that made up the material.

Per germline, CDR1 WNHNN and CDR2 SYGVQD (reference sequence). The CDR3 consists of 14 residues. V lost 1 base and J 5 bases, leaving 10 bases between the germline ends. Original handling: Reference gene primer amplification in the assay estimated nucleated cell counts. Repertoires were generated with immunoSEQ multiplex PCR, while TCRdb's copy carries only in-frame clones and drops some. V and J calls and clone size come straight from that table; D and trimming were deduced from the DNA. The data contain roughly 150,000 clones, about four fifths of them singletons. Sequenced material: peripheral blood. The chain carries TRBV10-1 and TRBJ2-3; D might be TRBD1 (5 bases). The receptor was isolated from a human donor in a cohort sampled during active COVID-19. In nucleotides, the CDR3 is TGCGCCAGCAGTGAGTTTAGGGGAAAAGATACGCAGTATTTT. Translation gives CASSEFRGKDTQYF.